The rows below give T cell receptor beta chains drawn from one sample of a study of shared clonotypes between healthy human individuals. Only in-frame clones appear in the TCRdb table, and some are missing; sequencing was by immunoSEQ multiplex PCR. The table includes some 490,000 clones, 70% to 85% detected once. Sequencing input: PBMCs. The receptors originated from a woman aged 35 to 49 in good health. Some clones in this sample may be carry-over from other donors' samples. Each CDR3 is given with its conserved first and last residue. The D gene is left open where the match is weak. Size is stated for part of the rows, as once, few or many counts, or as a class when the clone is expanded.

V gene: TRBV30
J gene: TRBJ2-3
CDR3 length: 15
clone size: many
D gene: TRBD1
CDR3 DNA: TGTGCCTGGAGTATAGGGGACAGGGATGCAGATACGCAGTATTTT
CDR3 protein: CAWSIGDRDADTQYF

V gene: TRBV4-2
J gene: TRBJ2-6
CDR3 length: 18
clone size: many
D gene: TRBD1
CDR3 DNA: TGTGCCAGCAGCCAAGCGGGACAGGGGGCGGCAGGGGCCAACGTCCTGACTTTC
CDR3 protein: CASSQAGQGAAGANVLTF

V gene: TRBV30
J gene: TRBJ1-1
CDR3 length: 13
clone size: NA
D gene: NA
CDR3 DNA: TGTGCCTGGAGTGCGGGCGGGGCGCGGGAAGCTTTCTTT
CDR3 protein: CAWSAGGAREAFF

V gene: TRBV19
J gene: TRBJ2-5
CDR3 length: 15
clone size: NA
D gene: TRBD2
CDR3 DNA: TGTGCCAGTAGTATTAAAGGGAGGGCCCTCGAGACCCAGTACTTC
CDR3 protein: CASSIKGRALETQYF

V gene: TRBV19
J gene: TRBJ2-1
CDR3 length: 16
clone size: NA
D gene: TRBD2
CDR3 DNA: TGTGCCAGTAGCCTTCGTCTAGCGGGAGGGCGGAATGAGCAGTTCTTC
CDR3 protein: CASSLRLAGGRNEQFF

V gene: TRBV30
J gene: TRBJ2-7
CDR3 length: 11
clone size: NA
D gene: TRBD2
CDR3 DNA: TGTGCCGGCGAGCGCGGGAGTGAGCAGTACTTC
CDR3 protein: CAGERGSEQYF

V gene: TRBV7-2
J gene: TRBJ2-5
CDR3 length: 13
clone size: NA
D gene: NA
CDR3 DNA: TGTGCCAGCAGCGGGGGGCTCGGAGAGACCCAGTACTTC
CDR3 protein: CASSGGLGETQYF

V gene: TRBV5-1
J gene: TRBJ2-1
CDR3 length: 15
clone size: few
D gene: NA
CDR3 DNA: TGCGCCAGCAGCTTGGGTAGCAGTCCCTACAATGAGCAGTTCTTC
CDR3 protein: CASSLGSSPYNEQFF

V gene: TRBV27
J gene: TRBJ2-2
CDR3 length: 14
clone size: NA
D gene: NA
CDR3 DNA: TGTGCCAGCAGTTTAGGGACTCAGCCCGGGGAGCTGTTTTTT
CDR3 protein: CASSLGTQPGELFF

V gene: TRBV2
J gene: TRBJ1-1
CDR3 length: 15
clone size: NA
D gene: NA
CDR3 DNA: TGTGCCAGCAGGTCTCTGTCAGGGGAATTCTCTGAAGCTTTCTTT
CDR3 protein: CASRSLSGEFSEAFF

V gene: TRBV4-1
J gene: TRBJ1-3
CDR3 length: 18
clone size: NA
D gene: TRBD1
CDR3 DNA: TGCGCCAGCAGCCGCCCGGGACAGCGCGCGAACTCTGGAAACACCATATATTTT
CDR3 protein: CASSRPGQRANSGNTIYF

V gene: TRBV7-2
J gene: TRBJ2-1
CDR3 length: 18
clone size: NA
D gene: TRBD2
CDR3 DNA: TGTGCCAGCAGTCACTCTCCCCCCGCGAGCGGGATCTACAATGAGCAGTTCTTC
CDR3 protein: CASSHSPPASGIYNEQFF